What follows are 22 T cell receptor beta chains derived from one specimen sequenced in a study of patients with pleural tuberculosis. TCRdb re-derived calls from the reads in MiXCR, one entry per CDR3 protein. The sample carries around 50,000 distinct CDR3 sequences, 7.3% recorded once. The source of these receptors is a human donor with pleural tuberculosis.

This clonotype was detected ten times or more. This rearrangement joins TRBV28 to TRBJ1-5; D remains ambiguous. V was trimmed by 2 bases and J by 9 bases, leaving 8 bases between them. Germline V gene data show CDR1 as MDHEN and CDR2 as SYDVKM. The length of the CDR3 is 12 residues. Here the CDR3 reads CASSLGSGPQHF. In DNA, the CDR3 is TGTGCCAGCAGTTTAGGCTCCGGGCCCCAGCATTTT.

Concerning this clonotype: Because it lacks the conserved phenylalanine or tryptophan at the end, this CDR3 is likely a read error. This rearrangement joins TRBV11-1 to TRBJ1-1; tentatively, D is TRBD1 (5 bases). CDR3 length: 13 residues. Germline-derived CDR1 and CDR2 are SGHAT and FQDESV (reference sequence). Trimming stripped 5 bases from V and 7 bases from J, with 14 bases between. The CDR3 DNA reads TGTGCCAGCAGCCTGACCCGACAGAATGAAGCTTTCCTT. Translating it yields CASSLTRQNEAFL.

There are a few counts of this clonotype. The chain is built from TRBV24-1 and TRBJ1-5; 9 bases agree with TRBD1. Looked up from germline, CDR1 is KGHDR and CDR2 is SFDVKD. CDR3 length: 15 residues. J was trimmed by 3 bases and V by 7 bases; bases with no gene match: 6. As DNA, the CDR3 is TGTGCCACCAGCCCACAGGGGGCCTCCAATCAGCCCCAGCATTTT. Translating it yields CATSPQGASNQPQHF.

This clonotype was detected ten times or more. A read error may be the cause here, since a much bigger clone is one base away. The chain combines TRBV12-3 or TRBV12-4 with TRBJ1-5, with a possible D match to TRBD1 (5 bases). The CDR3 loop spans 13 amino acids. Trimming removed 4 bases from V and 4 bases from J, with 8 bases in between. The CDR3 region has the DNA TGTGCCAGCAGTTCGACAGTAAATCAGCCCCAGCATTTT. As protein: CASSSTVNQPQHF.

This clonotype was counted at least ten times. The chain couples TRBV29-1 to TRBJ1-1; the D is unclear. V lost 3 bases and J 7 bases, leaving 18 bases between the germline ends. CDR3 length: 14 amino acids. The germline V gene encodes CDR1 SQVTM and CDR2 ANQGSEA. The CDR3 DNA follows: TGCAGCGTTGATGGTCGTAGCTACGGAGGTGAAGCTTTCTTT. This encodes CSVDGRSYGGEAFF.

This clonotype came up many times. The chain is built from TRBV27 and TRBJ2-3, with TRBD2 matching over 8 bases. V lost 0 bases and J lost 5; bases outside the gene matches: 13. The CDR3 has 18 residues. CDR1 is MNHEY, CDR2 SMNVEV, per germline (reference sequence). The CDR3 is CASSLSVGGNGRVDTQYF. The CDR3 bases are TGTGCCAGCAGTTTATCAGTCGGTGGTAACGGGAGGGTAGATACGCAGTATTTT.

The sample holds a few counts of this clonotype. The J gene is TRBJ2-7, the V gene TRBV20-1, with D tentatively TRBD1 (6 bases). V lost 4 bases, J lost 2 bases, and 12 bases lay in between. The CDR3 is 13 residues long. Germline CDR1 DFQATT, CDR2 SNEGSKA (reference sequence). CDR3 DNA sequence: TGCAGTGCTACTGGGACAACCCCCTACGAGCAGTACTTC. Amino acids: CSATGTTPYEQYF.

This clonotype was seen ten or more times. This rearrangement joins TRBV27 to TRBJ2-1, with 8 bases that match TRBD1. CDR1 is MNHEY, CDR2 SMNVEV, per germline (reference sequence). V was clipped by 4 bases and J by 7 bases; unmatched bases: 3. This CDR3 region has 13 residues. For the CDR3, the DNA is TGTGCCAGCAGTTCAACAGGGGGGAATGAGCAGTTCTTC. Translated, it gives CASSSTGGNEQFF.

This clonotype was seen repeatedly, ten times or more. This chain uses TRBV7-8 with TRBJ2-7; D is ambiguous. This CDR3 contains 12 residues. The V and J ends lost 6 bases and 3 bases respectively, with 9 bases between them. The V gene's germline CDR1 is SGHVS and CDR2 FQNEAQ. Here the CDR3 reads CASSYGNYEQYF. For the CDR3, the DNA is TGTGCCAGCAGTTACGGTAACTACGAGCAGTACTTC.

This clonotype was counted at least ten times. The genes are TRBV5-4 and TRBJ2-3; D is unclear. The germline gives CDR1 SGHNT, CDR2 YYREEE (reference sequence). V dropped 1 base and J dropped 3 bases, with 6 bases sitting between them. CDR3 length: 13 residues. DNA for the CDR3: TGTGCCAGCAGCTTGCCGGATACAGATACGCAGTATTTT. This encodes CASSLPDTDTQYF.

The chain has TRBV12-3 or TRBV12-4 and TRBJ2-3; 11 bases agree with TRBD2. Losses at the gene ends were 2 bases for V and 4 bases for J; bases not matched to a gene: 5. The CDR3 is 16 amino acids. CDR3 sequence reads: CASSLPTSGGADTQYF. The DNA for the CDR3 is TGTGCCAGCAGTTTACCCACTAGCGGGGGCGCAGATACGCAGTATTTT.

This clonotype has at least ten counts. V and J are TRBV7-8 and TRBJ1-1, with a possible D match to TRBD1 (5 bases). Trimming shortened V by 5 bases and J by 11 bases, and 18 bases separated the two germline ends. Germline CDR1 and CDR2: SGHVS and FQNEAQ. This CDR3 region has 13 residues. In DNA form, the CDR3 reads TGTGCCAGCAGCATGGGTGGGGCCCAGGAGGCTTTCTTT. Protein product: CASSMGGAQEAFF.

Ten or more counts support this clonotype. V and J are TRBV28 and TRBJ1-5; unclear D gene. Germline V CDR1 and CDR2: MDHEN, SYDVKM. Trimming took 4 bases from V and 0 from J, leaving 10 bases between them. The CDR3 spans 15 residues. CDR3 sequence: CASSSLIISNQPQHF. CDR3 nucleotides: TGTGCCAGCAGTTCCCTCATTATTAGCAATCAGCCCCAGCATTTT. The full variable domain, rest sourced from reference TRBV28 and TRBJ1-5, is DVKVTQSSRYLVKRTGEKVFLECVQDMDHENMFWYRQDPGLGLRLIYFSYDVKMKEKGDIPEGYSVSREKKERFSLILESASTNQTSMYLCASSSLIISNQPQHFGDGTRLSIL.

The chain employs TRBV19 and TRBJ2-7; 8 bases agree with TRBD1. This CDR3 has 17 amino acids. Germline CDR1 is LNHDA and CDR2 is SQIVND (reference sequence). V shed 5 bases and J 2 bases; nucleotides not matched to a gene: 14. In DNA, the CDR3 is TGTGCCAGTAGTGCTCTGCGGCGGGACAGGATTACCTACGAGCAGTACTTC. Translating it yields CASSALRRDRITYEQYF.

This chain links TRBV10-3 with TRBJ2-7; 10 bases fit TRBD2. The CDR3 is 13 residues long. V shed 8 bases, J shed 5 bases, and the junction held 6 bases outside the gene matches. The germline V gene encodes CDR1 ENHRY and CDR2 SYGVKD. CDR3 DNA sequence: TGTGCCATCGGGACTAGCGAAGGGGACGAGCAGTACTTC. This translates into CAIGTSEGDEQYF.

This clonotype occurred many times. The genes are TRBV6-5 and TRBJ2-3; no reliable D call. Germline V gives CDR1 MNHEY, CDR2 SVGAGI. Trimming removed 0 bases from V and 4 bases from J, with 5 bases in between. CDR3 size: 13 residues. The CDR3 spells CASSYSRPDTQYF. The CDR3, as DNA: TGTGCCAGCAGTTACTCGAGGCCAGATACGCAGTATTTT.

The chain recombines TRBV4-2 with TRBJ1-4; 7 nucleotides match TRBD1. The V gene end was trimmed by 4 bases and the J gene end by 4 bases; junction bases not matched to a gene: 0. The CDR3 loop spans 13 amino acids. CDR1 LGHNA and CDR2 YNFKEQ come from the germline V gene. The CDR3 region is CASSRQGNEKLFF. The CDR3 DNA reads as TGTGCCAGCAGCCGACAGGGTAATGAAAAACTGTTTTTT.

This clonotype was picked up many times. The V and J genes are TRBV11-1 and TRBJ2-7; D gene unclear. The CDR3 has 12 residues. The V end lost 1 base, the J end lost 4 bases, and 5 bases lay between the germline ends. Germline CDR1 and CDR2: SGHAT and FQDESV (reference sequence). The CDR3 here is CASSLDWYEQYF. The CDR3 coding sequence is TGTGCCAGCAGCTTAGATTGGTACGAGCAGTACTTC.

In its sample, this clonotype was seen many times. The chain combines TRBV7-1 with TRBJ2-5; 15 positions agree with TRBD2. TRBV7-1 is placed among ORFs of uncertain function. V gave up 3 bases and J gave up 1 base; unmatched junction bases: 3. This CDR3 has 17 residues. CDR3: CASSSGLAGGVQETQYF. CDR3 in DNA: TGTGCCAGCAGCTCGGGACTAGCGGGAGGTGTCCAAGAGACCCAGTACTTC.

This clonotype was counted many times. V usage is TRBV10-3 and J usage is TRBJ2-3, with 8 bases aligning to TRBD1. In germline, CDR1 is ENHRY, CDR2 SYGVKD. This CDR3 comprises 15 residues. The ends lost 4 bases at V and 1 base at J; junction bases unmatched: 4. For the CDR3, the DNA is TGTGCCATCAGTGGCGGACAGGGAGGCACAGATACGCAGTATTTT. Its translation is CAISGGQGGTDTQYF.

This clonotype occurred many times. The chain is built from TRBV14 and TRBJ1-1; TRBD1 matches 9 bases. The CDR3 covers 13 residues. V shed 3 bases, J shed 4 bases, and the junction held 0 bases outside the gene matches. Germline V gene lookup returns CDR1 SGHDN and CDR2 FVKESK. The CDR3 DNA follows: TGTGCCAGCAGCCAGACAGGGGGCACTGAAGCTTTCTTT. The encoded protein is CASSQTGGTEAFF. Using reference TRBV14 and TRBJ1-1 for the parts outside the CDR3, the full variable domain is EAGVTQFPSHSVIEKGQTVTLRCDPISGHDNLYWYRRVMGKEIKFLLHFVKESKQDESGMPNNRFLAERTGGTYSTLKVQPAELEDSGVYFCASSQTGGTEAFFGQGTRLTVV.

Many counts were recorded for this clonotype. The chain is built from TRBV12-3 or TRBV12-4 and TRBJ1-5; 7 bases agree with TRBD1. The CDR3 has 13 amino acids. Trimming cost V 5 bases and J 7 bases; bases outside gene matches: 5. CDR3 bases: TGTGCCAGCAGTAACCCACAGGGGCAGCCCCAGCATTTT. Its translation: CASSNPQGQPQHF.